This TCR beta chain appears in the sequencing data of a study of shared clonotypes between healthy human individuals. Naive CD8 cells, CD45RO-negative and positively selected for CCR7, excluded terminally differentiated effector memory CD45RA+ cells. Clones were sequenced by immunoSEQ multiplex PCR, and TCRdb holds only the in-frame ones, with some missing. The profile shows millions of clones, about 95% of them singletons. Germline lookup yields CDR1 SGDLS and CDR2 YYNGEE. CDR3 length: 17 residues. V was cut by 0 bases and J by 4 bases, with 18 bases left in between. The specimen was naive CD8+ T cells sorted from blood. The TCR originated in a man between 18 and 35 years old in good health. The rearrangement uses TRBV9 and TRBJ2-3, with a tentative D call TRBD1 (6 bases). The CDR3 DNA is TGTGCCAGCAGCGTAGAGGGCTTGGGGGCGAGCGCAGATACGCAGTATTTT. Protein: CASSVEGLGASADTQYF. Supplemented by reference TRBV9 and TRBJ2-3, the full variable domain reads DSGVTQTPKHLITATGQRVTLRCSPRSGDLSVYWYQQSLDQGLQFLIQYYNGEERAKGNILERFSAQQFPDLHSELNLSSLELGDSALYFCASSVEGLGASADTQYFGPGTRLTVL.